This TCR beta chain derives from a study of cytomegalovirus exposure and HLA in healthy donors (dated by TCRdb to between 2016 and 2019). For the study in its entirety: An earlier analysis of roughly 500 of the donors reported roughly 300 Gb of sequence data and roughly 110 million unique TCR beta sequences from about 200 million T cells. Around 330 gigabases of sequencing data and approximately 92 million unique TCR sequences made up an early release that covered approximately 700 HLA-typed donors. The genetic ancestry cluster associated with self-reported Caucasian donors included over 65% of the 398 genotyped donors. The study was designed to test whether signatures of past pathogen exposure could be identified by cataloging public T cell receptors. Using immunosequencing, the study profiled T cell repertoires from fewer than 850 subjects and related those repertoires to cytomegalovirus serostatus. A separate validation cohort of more than 100 different subjects was used in addition to the roughly 700-subject first cohort. To predict cytomegalovirus infection status, the study brought together high-throughput TCR immunosequencing, statistical association of individual TCRs with disease status, and machine learning. To study patterns of TCR occurrence, a later analysis re-analyzed previously published TCR beta repertoires from hundreds of donors and added high-resolution HLA genotyping. The later analysis used no new phenotypic data to find candidate immune exposures, relying instead on TCR beta sequences and their occurrence across donors. In an earlier analysis of over 550 of the donors, high-throughput TCR beta sequencing was used to judge whether each TCR beta V gene segment behaved as functional or pseudogenic. Donor age, sex, ethnicity and CMV serostatus were compiled together with the repertoire data. A later genetic analysis used genome-wide SNP genotypes for about 60% of the roughly 700 donors, treating that subset as a discovery cohort. Every repertoire in the discovery cohort had been generated on one and the same sequencing platform. Class I and class II HLA loci were covered by the typing at four-digit resolution. Typing coverage varied by locus: about 629-640 donors for A, B, C, DRB1 and DQB1; roughly 520 for DQA1; approximately 610 for DPA1; some 470 for DPB1. Several DR-DQ haplotypes were treated as single units for association and clustering because of strong linkage in the cohort. Among a few hundred genotyped donors of the cohort, an average of 235,054 unique TCR beta nucleotide sequences were sequenced per donor, roughly a sixth of them non-productive.

To note about this clone: Its antigen specificity is not known. No per-base quality is available; no much larger clone lies one base away.

The cohort consisted of some 670 healthy bone marrow donors. Cohort members were all nominally healthy when sampled, although unrecorded immune exposures were likely present. The donor tested CMV seropositive, placing the donor among the roughly 300 seropositive members of the cohort. A peripheral blood sample was collected from each donor, and TCR beta sequencing was performed on peripheral blood mononuclear cells. Genomic DNA extraction from the blood cell samples was performed with the Qiagen DNeasy Blood Extraction Kit. V loses 0 bases, J loses 14 bases, and the germline ends lie 17 bases apart. According to the germline V gene (reference sequence), CDR1 reads SGHNT and CDR2 reads YYREEE. Measured from the cysteine to the phenylalanine, the CDR3 is 13 residues long. The kept DNA is CDR3 alone, 39 bases in frame from the first base. The protocol used for the library was the immunoSEQ multiplex PCR assay. For the multiplex PCR, a mixture combining 60 forward primers for TCR Vbeta segments and 13 reverse primers for TCR Jbeta segments was used. Amplification of the CDR3 region of rearranged TCR beta genes was performed with a multiplex PCR assay on genomic DNA. The amplified TCR beta libraries were sequenced on the Illumina HiSeq System as 87-base-pair reads. Per the source publication's procedure: Across the 600 to 700 repertoires, a later analysis counted roughly 84 million unique TCR beta chains, approximately 12 million of which were shared by at least two donors. Raw reads were error-corrected and collapsed into unique sequences by a nearest-neighbor algorithm in which closely related sequences were merged to remove PCR and sequencing errors. V, D and J gene segments were assigned by aligning CDR3 sequences to IMGT reference sequences. For a sequence to be retained, a match of at least six nucleotides was required to both a V gene segment and a J gene segment. A rearrangement counted as productive if the CDR3 had no stop codons and remained in frame with V and J, and every other rearrangement counted as non-productive. Following IMGT convention, CDR3 was defined as the stretch from the second conserved V-encoded cysteine to the conserved J-encoded phenylalanine. Sequences without an unambiguous match to a single V gene segment were excluded from the earlier analysis of a few hundred of the donors. In an earlier analysis of about 590 of the donors, a V segment was called functional when productive rearrangements were above 56.7%, and segregating when the standard deviation between donors exceeded 5%. A statistical classification framework was developed to diagnose cytomegalovirus status using the catalog of TCR beta chain sequences. In a later analysis, TCR nucleotide sequences were compared against IMGT/GENE-DB human TR gene sequences so that V and J genes could be assigned. In a later analysis, CDR3 sequences and most-parsimonious VDJ recombination scenarios were assigned using the TCRdist pipeline. In a later analysis, every TCR beta chain was defined by the combination of its CDR3 amino acid sequence and its V-gene family, and reads without a unique V-gene family were dropped. In a later analysis, 450 to 600 highly shared, low-generation-probability nucleotide sequences were removed to address suspected cross-contamination and a sequencing artifact. In a later analysis, a clonal expansion index for each public chain was calculated from normalized within-repertoire ranks of inferred template counts. In a later analysis, generation probabilities were computed with a VDJ recombination model fitted to out-of-frame rearrangements, and the resulting probabilities were checked against IGoR. A later analysis scored TCR-TCR, TCR-HLA and TCR-CMV co-occurrence with hypergeometric tests, applying a repertoire-size bias correction to TCR pairs. In a later analysis, false discovery rates were estimated by permuting HLA or CMV assignments 20 times. In a later analysis, co-occurring TCRs were grouped using DBSCAN, with TCRdist sequence similarity added in when clustering inside HLA-allele-positive subsets. Repertoires with fewer than 30,000 or more than 120,000 public chains, plus five repertoires with anomalous nucleotide sharing, were excluded from co-occurrence clustering. TCRdb took over this immuneACCESS table, retaining in-frame rearrangements with V and J assigned. Such tables are incomplete; in checked studies, under half of the missing clones stem from an unresolved V gene, and the remainder is unexplained. For V, J and clone size, that table is used; D and trimming come from the DNA. The sample table holds about 120,000 clones, of which around 60% were seen once. The leading ten clones occupy roughly 10% of the sample.

The research as a whole found: The earlier analysis of about 600 of the donors excluded over 15 rarely observed V segments, including chromosome 9 orphons, because counts were too low. This cohort had only TCR beta chains sequenced, and the lack of alpha or paired-chain data limited which features could be detected. Most CMV-associated TCR beta chains appeared to be HLA-restricted in a later analysis, and the HLA associations seemed to be driven largely by CMV exposure. Because HLA typing was missing for some donors at each locus, association tests included only the typed subset. The study gave a list of 150 to 200 TCR beta chains associated with cytomegalovirus. Linkage disequilibrium might explain the correlated functional status among segregating V segments, but an unknown experimental factor could not be ruled out. Most TCR sequences were seen in very few donors, while some public TCRs were found in many individuals. Immune exposure information for the cohort was limited to CMV serostatus. At a false discovery rate of 0.05, a later analysis linked approximately 18,000 TCR beta sequences to specific HLA alleles. The 87-base-pair reads could not distinguish some IMGT-functional V segments, including TRBV6-2 and TRBV6-3, so those segments were excluded. In vitro tests confirmed that a few of the cytomegalovirus-associated TCR beta chains recognize cytomegalovirus antigens. Several of the top co-occurrence clusters appeared to be linked to parvovirus B19, influenza, CMV and Epstein-Barr virus, according to a later analysis. A further reported finding was that TCR beta sequences accurately predicted the HLA-A and HLA-B alleles for most subjects in the first cohort. A later genetic analysis associated a missense DCLRE1C variant with V-gene and J-gene trimming of TCR beta chains, and an independent cohort replicated the association. Roughly uniform sequencing depth across donors was assumed in presence/absence analyses, although this assumption may not hold. It was suggested by the authors that the approach could potentially be generalized to other disease states and immunological phenotypes. A cluster of highly shared sequence variants was judged likely to be a technical artifact of the sequencing pipeline. Strong co-occurrence of HLA alleles, especially DR and DQ, made assigning TCR associations to individual alleles difficult. In a later analysis, HLA-associated TCR beta chains showed more clonal expansion and lower generation probabilities than non-associated chains that were equally common. According to a later genetic analysis, donors in an Asian-associated ancestry cluster had fewer N-insertions in productive TCRs than the approximately 650-donor mean. Broadly in line with IMGT annotations, most TCR beta V segments showed up in productive rearrangements about 87% or about 30% of the time in an earlier analysis of several hundred of the donors. According to a later analysis, TCR association rates differed among HLA loci, with DRB1 alleles showing the most associated TCRs and HLA-C alleles showing the fewest. The classifier was reported to diagnose cytomegalovirus status with high specificity and sensitivity in both the original cohort and the validation cohort.

The sequenced sample was PBMCs. The chain is made from TRBV5-4 and TRBJ1-1, with no confidently assigned D gene. The TCR comes from a man between 35 and 55 years old in good health and CMV-seropositive. In nucleotide form, the sequence is TGTGCCAGCAGCTTGGCTTGGCCCTCGAGGGAGTTCTTT. Protein translation: CASSLAWPSREFF.